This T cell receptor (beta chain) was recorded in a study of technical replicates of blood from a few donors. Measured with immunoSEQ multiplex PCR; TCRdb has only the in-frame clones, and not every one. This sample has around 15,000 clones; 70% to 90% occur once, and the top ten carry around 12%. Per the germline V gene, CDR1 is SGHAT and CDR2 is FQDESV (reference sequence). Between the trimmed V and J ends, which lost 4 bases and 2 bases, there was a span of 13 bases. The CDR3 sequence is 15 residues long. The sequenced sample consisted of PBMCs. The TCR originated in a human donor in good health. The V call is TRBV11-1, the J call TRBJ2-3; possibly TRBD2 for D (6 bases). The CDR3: CASSSGTLITDTQYF. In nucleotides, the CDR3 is TGTGCCAGCAGCTCCGGGACTTTAATCACAGATACGCAGTATTTT.